Each of the 6 T cell receptor beta chains below was sequenced from the same sample in a study of CD4 T cell repertoires in COVID-19. The repertoire was sequenced with immunoSEQ multiplex PCR; TCRdb's copy has only in-frame clones and lacks some. The sample records under 30,000 clones, nearly 95% being singletons. These memory T cells were uncultured and sequenced directly after ex vivo isolation. The sequences come from circulating follicular helper CD4+ T cells (cTfh) from blood, collected before the COVID-19 pandemic. These receptors were obtained from a human donor who had COVID-19.

The J gene is TRBJ2-7, the V gene TRBV27; the D gene is possibly TRBD1 (5 bases). The CDR3 sequence is 15 residues long. Germline values: CDR1 MNHEY, CDR2 SMNVEV (reference sequence). The V end lost 6 bases, the J end lost 2 bases, and 17 bases lay between the germline ends. The CDR3: CASSTPRTPTYEQYF. DNA for the CDR3: TGTGCCAGCAGCACCCCCCGGACACCAACCTACGAGCAGTACTTC.

The DNA for the CDR3 is TGTGCCATCAGTGAATTCCATGCCGAGCCGGCAGATACGCAGTATTTT. Protein sequence: CAISEFHAEPADTQYF. The chain links TRBV10-3 to TRBJ2-3; D is undetermined. V gave up 3 bases and J gave up 4 bases, with 17 bases separating them. Per the germline V gene, CDR1 is ENHRY and CDR2 is SYGVKD. The CDR3 has 16 residues.

The CDR3 sequence is CASNLDLTLSYEQYF. Here the CDR3 DNA reads TGTGCCAGCAACCTCGATTTGACACTCTCCTACGAGCAGTACTTC. This chain links TRBV5-8 with TRBJ2-7; no definite D call. Between the trimmed V and J ends, which lost 6 bases and 0 bases, there was a span of 16 bases. CDR3 length: 15 amino acids. Germline CDR1 and CDR2: SGHTS and YDEGEE.

This chain joins TRBV18 and TRBJ1-6, with D possibly matching TRBD1 (6 bases). V was trimmed by 3 bases and J by 9 bases, leaving 12 bases between them. Germline CDR1 is KGHSH and CDR2 is LQKENI. The CDR3 extends over 14 amino acids. CDR3: CASSPGEGGSPLHF. CDR3 sequence (DNA): TGTGCCAGCTCACCGGGGGAAGGGGGTTCACCCCTCCACTTT.

V gene TRBV5-4 combines with J gene TRBJ1-2, with D maybe TRBD1 (5 bases). V dropped 2 bases and J dropped 3 bases, with 11 bases sitting between them. Germline-derived CDR1 and CDR2 are SGHNT and YYREEE (reference sequence). The CDR3 covers 14 residues. This CDR3 reads CASSFGRGDYGYTF. The CDR3 bases are TGTGCCAGCAGCTTCGGAAGGGGCGACTATGGCTACACCTTC.

The chain has TRBV6-1 and TRBJ2-7; no clear D gene. Trimming took off 6 bases at V and 5 bases at J, with 14 bases between the two ends. The germline gives CDR1 MNHNS, CDR2 SASEGT. There are 13 residues in the CDR3. CDR3 region: CASRTVMRNEQYF. The CDR3 nucleotides read TGTGCCAGCAGGACCGTTATGAGGAACGAGCAGTACTTC.